The clone carrying this T cell receptor (beta chain) appeared many times. The length of the CDR3 is 16 residues. V was clipped by 1 base and J by 1 base, with 13 bases between them. Germline CDR1 reads SEHNR; CDR2 reads FQNEAQ (reference sequence). The data were obtained in a study of early T cells in non-severe SARS-CoV-2 infection. Via MiXCR, TCRdb re-called the 5' RACE reads, giving one row per CDR3 protein. Of about 35,000 distinct CDR3 sequences in the sample, around 5% were seen once. This chain joins TRBV7-9 and TRBJ2-5; possibly TRBD2 for D (7 bases). Sequencing input: whole blood. The sequence was collected from an adult who was a healthcare worker with PCR-confirmed SARS-CoV-2 infection or an uninfected control (not recorded which). Here the CDR3 reads CASSLEGGTPQETQYF. CDR3 nucleotide sequence: TGTGCCAGCAGCTTAGAGGGGGGGACACCCCAAGAGACCCAGTACTTC.